A selection of T cell receptor beta chains follows, all from one sample in a study of PD-L1 blockade in urothelial cancer. Assay: immunoSEQ multiplex PCR; the TCRdb copy retains only in-frame clones and omits some. The table has around 100,000 clones, 90% seen once. The sample was PBMCs, taken around atezolizumab (anti-PD-L1) treatment. These receptors were collected from a man in his fifties or sixties with urothelial cancer. Both conserved end residues are part of each CDR3. The D gene is left open where the match is weak.

CASSEGRQVTDTQYF,TGTGCCAGCAGTGAAGGTCGGCAGGTCACAGATACGCAGTATTTT,15,TRBV2,TRBJ2-3,-
CASSRDRGQETQYF,TGTGCCAGCAGCCGCGACAGGGGGCAAGAGACCCAGTACTTC,14,TRBV27,TRBJ2-5,TRBD1
CASSTGPGPNTGELFF,TGTGCCAGCAGCACAGGGCCTGGACCGAACACCGGGGAGCTGTTTTTT,16,TRBV9,TRBJ2-2,-
CASSEAGGLADTQYF,TGTGCCAGTAGTGAAGCGGGGGGGCTCGCAGATACGCAGTATTTT,15,TRBV19,TRBJ2-3,TRBD2
CASRRVLVDTQYF,TGTGCCAGCAGGAGGGTCCTTGTGGATACGCAGTATTTT,13,TRBV6-1,TRBJ2-3,-
CASRLDDRNSPLHF,TGTGCCAGCAGGCTCGATGACAGGAATTCACCCCTCCACTTT,14,TRBV6-6,TRBJ1-6,-
CASSLGLAGETSYYEQYF,TGTGCCAGCAGCTTGGGACTAGCGGGAGAGACATCCTACTACGAGCAGTACTTC,18,TRBV11-1,TRBJ2-7,TRBD2
CASSPRADTEAFF,TGCGCCAGCAGTCCGAGGGCGGACACTGAAGCTTTCTTT,13,TRBV10-1,TRBJ1-1,-
CANSATRGELFF,TGTGCCAACTCGGCCACCAGGGGGGAGCTGTTTTTT,12,TRBV10-3,TRBJ2-2,-
CAISGPILASTYEQYF,TGTGCCATCAGTGGCCCGATTCTAGCGAGCACCTACGAGCAGTACTTC,16,TRBV10-3,TRBJ2-7,-
CASSLAGAPSYEQYF,TGCGCCAGCAGCTTGGCAGGGGCTCCGTCCTACGAGCAGTACTTC,15,TRBV5-1,TRBJ2-7,-
CASRRDSHYYEQYF,TGTGCCAGCAGGAGGGACAGCCACTACTACGAGCAGTACTTC,14,TRBV2,TRBJ2-7,TRBD1
CASKRWSGGGGTEAFF,TGTGCCAGCAAACGGTGGTCTGGGGGAGGTGGAACTGAAGCTTTCTTT,16,TRBV7-3,TRBJ1-1,-
CASSLDGTAYNEQFF,TGTGCCAGCAGCTTAGACGGGACAGCGTACAATGAGCAGTTCTTC,15,TRBV7-3,TRBJ2-1,TRBD1
CATASTREAYEQYF,TGTGCCACCGCCAGCACGCGGGAGGCCTACGAGCAGTACTTC,14,TRBV2,TRBJ2-7,TRBD2
CASSVLRGRLEETQYF,TGTGCCAGCAGTGTTTTGCGGGGAAGACTCGAAGAGACCCAGTACTTC,16,TRBV6-1,TRBJ2-5,-
CATKSTRTVEKLFF,TGTGCCACCAAATCAACTAGAACGGTTGAAAAACTGTTTTTT,14,TRBV27,TRBJ1-4,-